Listed below are T cell receptor beta chains from one sample, sequenced in a study of Graves' ophthalmopathy and Graves' hyperthyroidism. Each CDR3 protein is one row after TCRdb ran MiXCR on the multiplex PCR reads. The data hold 400,000 to 450,000 distinct CDR3 sequences, with roughly 20% observed a single time. Sequencing used peripheral blood. The receptor source for this set is a woman between 18 and 30 years old with stable Graves' hyperthyroidism. CDR3s include the opening cysteine and the closing phenylalanine or tryptophan. D genes are given only for firm matches. The listing skips clone size in some rows; elsewhere it reads once, few, many or a size class.

>.|TRBJ2-4|TRBV20-1|many
CSARGWENIQYF
TGCAGTGCTAGGGGGTGGGAAAACATTCAGTACTTC
>.|TRBJ1-1|TRBV18|once
CASSPQQGRGTEAFF
TGTGCCAGCTCACCACAACAGGGAAGAGGTACTGAAGCTTTCTTT
>.|TRBJ2-7|TRBV6-2/TRBV6-3|many
CASSYLSLASYEQYF
TGTGCCAGCAGTTACCTCTCACTAGCCTCCTACGAGCAGTACTTC
>.|TRBJ2-3|TRBV27|.
CASSTRDRDTQYF
TGTGCCAGCAGCACAAGGGACCGAGATACGCAGTATTTT
>TRBD2|TRBJ2-7|TRBV5-1|many
CASSLESAGGVYEQYF
TGCGCCAGCAGCTTGGAGTCTGCGGGGGGTGTCTACGAGCAGTACTTC
>.|TRBJ1-5|TRBV11-2|many
CASSLVGDQPQHF
TGTGCCAGCAGCTTAGTGGGGGATCAGCCCCAGCATTTT
>.|TRBJ1-6|TRBV12-3/TRBV12-4|many
CASTPGRNNSPLHF
TGTGCCAGCACCCCGGGGCGGAATAATTCACCCCTCCACTTT
>.|TRBJ2-5|TRBV20-1|many
CSAKQGGETQYF
TGCAGTGCGAAACAGGGTGGAGAGACCCAGTACTTC
>.|TRBJ2-5|TRBV7-8|.
CASSLRGRNQETQYF
TGTGCCAGCAGCTTACGTGGCAGGAACCAAGAGACCCAGTACTTC
>.|TRBJ1-2|TRBV24-1|many
CATSDSRSEGEYYGYTF
TGTGCCACCAGTGATTCTCGGTCAGAAGGGGAGTACTATGGCTACACCTTC
>.|TRBJ1-3|TRBV11-2|.
CASSLDSGVYSGNTIYF
TGTGCCAGCAGCTTAGATTCGGGGGTTTACTCTGGAAACACCATATATTTT
>.|TRBJ1-6|TRBV6-1|many
CASRDPSGDHSPLHF
TGTGCCAGCAGAGATCCCTCGGGGGACCATTCACCCCTCCACTTT
>TRBD1|TRBJ1-2|TRBV5-6|many
CASSIPGQGGYGYTF
TGTGCCAGCAGCATCCCGGGACAGGGTGGCTATGGCTACACCTTC
>TRBD2|TRBJ2-7|TRBV27|many
CASWTSGSGEQYF
TGTGCCAGCTGGACTAGCGGGAGTGGAGAGCAGTACTTC
>TRBD2|TRBJ2-5|TRBV12-3/TRBV12-4|many
CASSSNLAGGPMYGETQYF
TGTGCCAGCAGTTCAAACCTAGCGGGAGGGCCGATGTATGGAGAGACCCAGTACTTC
>.|TRBJ2-7|TRBV4-1|many
CASSQTGRGESYEQYF
TGCGCCAGCAGCCAAACCGGCCGAGGTGAAAGTTACGAGCAGTACTTC
>.|TRBJ1-2|TRBV6-5|many
CASSGQQKGYGYTF
TGTGCCAGCAGCGGACAGCAGAAGGGCTATGGCTACACCTTC
>.|TRBJ1-2|TRBV7-9|few
CASSLVGQHQGYTF
TGTGCCAGCAGCTTAGTAGGACAACATCAAGGCTACACCTTC
>.|TRBJ1-2|TRBV20-1|many
CSARALRTEDGYTF
TGCAGTGCTAGAGCTCTCCGGACAGAGGACGGCTACACCTTC
>.|TRBJ1-1|TRBV7-6|.
CASSHHGRAGRNTEAFF
TGTGCCAGCAGCCATCACGGGAGGGCAGGGAGGAACACTGAAGCTTTCTTT
>TRBD2|TRBJ2-7|TRBV9|few
CASSTTGTSGTGEQYF
TGTGCCAGCAGCACTACTGGGACTAGCGGGACCGGCGAGCAGTACTTC
>TRBD1|TRBJ1-2|TRBV6-2/TRBV6-3|.
CASRSQGSGYGYTF
TGTGCCAGCAGATCACAGGGGTCTGGCTATGGCTACACCTTC
>.|TRBJ1-5|TRBV28|many
CASSPPSGGSQPQHF
TGTGCCAGCAGTCCGCCTTCGGGGGGCAGTCAGCCCCAGCATTTT
>.|TRBJ1-2|TRBV7-8|.
CASSSLRTTLYGYTF
TGTGCCAGCAGCTCGCTCAGAACCACCCTCTATGGCTACACCTTC
>.|TRBJ2-7|TRBV11-2|many
CASSLDRYWGEQYF
TGTGCCAGCAGCTTAGATCGGTATTGGGGTGAGCAGTACTTC
>TRBD1|TRBJ1-5|TRBV24-1|many
CAKVSGQGARRQPQHF
TGTGCCAAGGTATCGGGACAGGGGGCGCGTAGGCAGCCCCAGCATTTT
>.|TRBJ2-7|TRBV19|many
CASSRNREHEQYF
TGTGCCAGTAGTAGGAACAGGGAACACGAGCAGTACTTC
>.|TRBJ1-2|TRBV30|.
CASDSVKIPGYTF
TGTGCCTCGGACAGTGTCAAAATTCCTGGCTACACCTTC
>TRBD2|TRBJ2-7|TRBV5-1|many
CASSQLAGGPREQYF
TGCGCCAGCAGCCAACTAGCGGGAGGGCCACGCGAGCAGTACTTC